The 11 T cell receptor beta chains given below trace back to one sample, sequenced in a study of T cell responses to AZD1222 COVID-19 vaccine. Method: immunoSEQ multiplex PCR; TCRdb's copy keeps in-frame clones and lacks some. The table has about 180,000 clones, roughly 88% seen once. The starting material was peripheral blood, obtained on day 0 of AZD1222 vaccination. The receptors here all came from an adult in good health.

This chain links TRBV7-2 with TRBJ1-2; TRBD1 matches 10 bases. Trimming removed 5 bases from V and 8 bases from J; junction bases left unmatched: 11. Looked up from germline, CDR1 is SGHTA and CDR2 is FQGNSA. The CDR3 covers 15 residues. In DNA form, the CDR3 reads TGTGCCAGCAGCCAAACAGGAGACAGGGGGCTCGGCTACACCTTC. It translates to CASSQTGDRGLGYTF.

The chain couples TRBV28 to TRBJ2-2, with D tentatively TRBD1 or TRBD2 (6 bases each). The CDR3 runs to 12 residues. Trimming took off 5 bases at V and 9 bases at J, with 10 bases between the two ends. Looked up from germline, CDR1 is MDHEN and CDR2 is SYDVKM. The CDR3 here is CASSNRDWELFF. The CDR3 DNA reads as TGTGCCAGCAGTAACAGGGACTGGGAGCTGTTTTTT.

The chain carries TRBV30 and TRBJ2-7; a possible D gene is TRBD1 (6 bases). The CDR3 spans 13 residues. Germline values: CDR1 GTSNPN, CDR2 SVGIG (reference sequence). V was cut by 4 bases and J by 1 base, with 11 bases left in between. The CDR3 region has the DNA TGTGCCTGGAACAGGGCCCTTTCCTACGAGCAGTACTTC. It encodes CAWNRALSYEQYF. Full variable domain (outside the CDR3, taken from reference TRBV30 and TRBJ2-7): SQTIHQWPATLVQPVGSPLSLECTVEGTSNPNLYWYRQAAGRGLQLLFYSVGIGQISSEVPQNLSASRPQDRQFILSSKKLLLSDSGFYLCAWNRALSYEQYFGPGTRLTVT.

The V call is TRBV11-2, the J call TRBJ2-7; TRBD2 might be the D (6 bases). CDR1 SGHAT and CDR2 FQNNGV come from the germline V gene. This CDR3 is built from 12 residues. Trimming took off 3 bases at V and 7 bases at J, with 10 bases between the two ends. The CDR3 DNA is TGTGCCAGCAGCTTTGCGGGGTTTGAGCAGTACTTC. Encoded protein: CASSFAGFEQYF.

With regard to this clone: At the DNA level, this CDR3 is encoded by other sequences in the same sample as well. The chain uses TRBV18 and TRBJ1-1, with D possibly TRBD1 on 6 matching bases. V was pared by 3 bases and J by 1 base, with 6 bases between. Germline V gene lookup returns CDR1 KGHSH and CDR2 LQKENI. CDR3 length: 13 residues. The CDR3 here is CASSPGQNTEAFF. CDR3 bases: TGTGCCAGCTCACCGGGACAGAACACTGAAGCTTTCTTT.

The chain carries TRBV7-3 and TRBJ1-1; D gene ambiguous. The CDR3 runs to 13 residues. V lost 5 bases and J lost 0, with 7 bases in between. CDR1 and CDR2 (germline): SGHTA, FQGTGA. The CDR3 DNA is TGTGCCAGCAGCCCCCAGATGAACACTGAAGCTTTCTTT. Its translation is CASSPQMNTEAFF.

The V gene is TRBV5-1, the J gene TRBJ2-3; 11 positions agree with TRBD2. Germline CDR1 reads SGHRS; CDR2 reads YFSETQ. Trimming at V came to 4 bases and at J to 6 bases, leaving 10 bases not matched to a gene. The CDR3 contains 16 residues. CDR3 sequence (DNA): TGCGCCAGCAGCATGGCTCTAGCGGGGGGCGGGGATACGCAGTATTTT. It yields the protein CASSMALAGGGDTQYF.

The CDR3 region is CASSLGPGPHYEQYF. As DNA, the CDR3 is TGTGCCAGCAGCTTAGGACCGGGACCGCACTACGAGCAGTACTTC. This rearrangement joins TRBV11-3 to TRBJ2-7, with D perhaps assigned TRBD1 or TRBD2 (5 bases each). Trimming left V 1 base short and J 3 bases short, with 13 bases between. The CDR3 consists of 15 residues. The germline V gene has CDR1 SGHNT and CDR2 YENEEA.

The chain employs TRBV19 and TRBJ1-2; D uncertain. This CDR3 is 14 amino acids long. V lost 7 bases and J 2 bases, leaving 14 bases between the germline ends. Germline values: CDR1 LNHDA, CDR2 SQIVND (reference sequence). In nucleotides, the CDR3 is TGTGCCAGTAATATCCCCGGGTACAACTATGGCTACACCTTC. It codes for CASNIPGYNYGYTF.

This chain joins TRBV4-3 and TRBJ1-2; 7 nucleotides align to TRBD1. The CDR3 contains 17 residues. Germline trimming cut 0 bases from V and 0 bases from J; bases unmatched to any gene: 7. Germline CDR1 LGHNA, CDR2 YSLEER. The CDR3 coding sequence is TGCGCCAGCAGCCAAGATCCCGGAGGGGGCCCTAACTATGGCTACACCTTC. Amino acids: CASSQDPGGGPNYGYTF.

The CDR3 DNA reads TGTGCCAGCAGCCCCCAGGACAGGGAGGGCTACACCTTC. This codes for CASSPQDREGYTF. The chain is built from TRBV11-3 and TRBJ1-2; 8 bases are shared with TRBD1. J gave up 8 bases and V 5 bases, and 7 bases lay outside the gene matches. From germline, CDR1 is SGHNT and CDR2 YENEEA. The CDR3 length is 13 residues.